This TCR beta chain emerged from a study of beta chain features in type 1 diabetes (dated by TCRdb to the late 2010s). About the full investigation: No differences in mean age, gender distribution, total cell number or subset yield were found between patients and healthy donors. Regulatory and stem cell-like memory subsets were isolated from only 8 patients and 8 healthy donors, whereas naive and central memory subsets came from all 30 or so donors. In the study, TCRB repertoires of sorted circulating CD4+ T cell subsets from recently diagnosed type 1 diabetes patients were compared with those of matched healthy donors. A total of some 110 million sorted cells were examined across all samples, and the number of cells per subset was strongly correlated with RNA yield. The full study reports these points: HLA sub-analyses involved small numbers of individuals, so any influence of HLA type on TCRB rearrangement remained unresolved. At VDJ recombination sites, patients with type 1 diabetes made fewer insertions and deleted more nucleotides, a pattern implying thymic rearrangement abnormalities. Type 1 diabetes patients showed a moderate but significant shortening of TCRB CDR3 length in all four CD4+ subsets. Because cDNA was sequenced instead of genomic DNA, highly expressing activated cells could be over-represented, though the groups showed no difference in activation or CD3 levels. Shorter templates might be favored by PCR, yet because patient and control samples were amplified and corrected together, any such skew would affect both groups equally. Naive, central memory and regulatory TCRB repertoires appeared to be more similar among patients than among healthy donors.

Worth noting for this clone: This clone's antigen is unknown. It has no much larger one-base neighbor in the sample; base qualities were not kept. Distinct nucleotide sequences in the sample also encode this CDR3.

Each donor gave one peripheral blood draw, averaging roughly 100 mL, which was collected into heparinised tubes. A BD FACSAria II was used to sort naive, central memory, regulatory and stem cell-like memory CD4+ T cells with a panel that included CD45RO, CCR7, CD25, CD127, CD95 and CD27. A purity above 95% was achieved for all sorted populations. PBMCs were isolated immediately by Lymphoprep density gradient centrifugation and stained directly without culture. To minimize batch effects, samples were stained and sorted in pairs, one healthy donor with one patient per experiment. The CDR1 and CDR2 encoded by the germline V gene (reference sequence) are SEHNR and FQNEAQ. The CDR3, from cysteine to phenylalanine, totals 13 residues. Here the CDR3 DNA is all that survives: 39 bases in frame from base 1. The V end loses 0 bases and the J end loses 1 base, and a stretch of 3 bases separates them. The entire isolated RNA was reverse transcribed using the High Capacity cDNA Reverse Transcription Kit, and thus expressed TCRB transcripts were sequenced. Naive, central memory and regulatory T cell samples underwent deep immunoSEQ sequencing, averaging approximately 3.3 million total reads per sample. Sorted cells were lysed in RLT buffer and RNA was extracted with DNase-treated RNeasy Micro or Mini kits, depending on cell number. To prevent cross-contamination, every cell subset was processed on its own, while patient and healthy donor samples were processed together. The immunoSEQ multiplex PCR was used to amplify TCRB sequences from cDNA, yielding 87-bp fragments that span the CDR3 region. Amplicons were sequenced on the Illumina HiSeq platform. Per the source publication's procedure: PCR bias was corrected computationally using synthetic template baselines, and reads within Hamming distance 2 were collapsed, with unmergeable singletons discarded. Reads were aligned against IMGT to assign V, D and J genes, CDR3 length and insertions or deletions at six rearrangement sites. Within each subset, clonotype counts were normalized to sorted cell number, and only after that were true diversity and Gini coefficients computed with the tcR R package. The overlap coefficient, calculated on TCRB nucleotide sequences, was used to quantify repertoire sharing. Out-of-frame TCRB sequences from naive cells were analyzed as a proxy for the pre-selection repertoire. The table comes from immuneACCESS by way of TCRdb, which keeps in-frame sequences with V and J called. Part of the clones is missing from these tables; in studies checked, under half for an unresolved V gene and the rest for unknown reasons. That table is the source of V, J and clone size, and D and trimming were worked out from the DNA. This sample gives 500,000 to 700,000 clones in total; 15% to 18% of them show up just once. The ten largest clones capture 0.093% of the sample.

The sample was naive CD4+ T cells from blood. What this sample's cell subset or site label stands for: true naive CD4+ T cells. This sequence uses TRBV7-9 and TRBJ1-1; no D segment can be confidently identified. The source is a man aged 18 to 29 in good health. The DNA is as follows: TGTGCCAGCAGCTTAGCGAGGAACACTGAAGCTTTCTTT. This yields the protein CASSLARNTEAFF.